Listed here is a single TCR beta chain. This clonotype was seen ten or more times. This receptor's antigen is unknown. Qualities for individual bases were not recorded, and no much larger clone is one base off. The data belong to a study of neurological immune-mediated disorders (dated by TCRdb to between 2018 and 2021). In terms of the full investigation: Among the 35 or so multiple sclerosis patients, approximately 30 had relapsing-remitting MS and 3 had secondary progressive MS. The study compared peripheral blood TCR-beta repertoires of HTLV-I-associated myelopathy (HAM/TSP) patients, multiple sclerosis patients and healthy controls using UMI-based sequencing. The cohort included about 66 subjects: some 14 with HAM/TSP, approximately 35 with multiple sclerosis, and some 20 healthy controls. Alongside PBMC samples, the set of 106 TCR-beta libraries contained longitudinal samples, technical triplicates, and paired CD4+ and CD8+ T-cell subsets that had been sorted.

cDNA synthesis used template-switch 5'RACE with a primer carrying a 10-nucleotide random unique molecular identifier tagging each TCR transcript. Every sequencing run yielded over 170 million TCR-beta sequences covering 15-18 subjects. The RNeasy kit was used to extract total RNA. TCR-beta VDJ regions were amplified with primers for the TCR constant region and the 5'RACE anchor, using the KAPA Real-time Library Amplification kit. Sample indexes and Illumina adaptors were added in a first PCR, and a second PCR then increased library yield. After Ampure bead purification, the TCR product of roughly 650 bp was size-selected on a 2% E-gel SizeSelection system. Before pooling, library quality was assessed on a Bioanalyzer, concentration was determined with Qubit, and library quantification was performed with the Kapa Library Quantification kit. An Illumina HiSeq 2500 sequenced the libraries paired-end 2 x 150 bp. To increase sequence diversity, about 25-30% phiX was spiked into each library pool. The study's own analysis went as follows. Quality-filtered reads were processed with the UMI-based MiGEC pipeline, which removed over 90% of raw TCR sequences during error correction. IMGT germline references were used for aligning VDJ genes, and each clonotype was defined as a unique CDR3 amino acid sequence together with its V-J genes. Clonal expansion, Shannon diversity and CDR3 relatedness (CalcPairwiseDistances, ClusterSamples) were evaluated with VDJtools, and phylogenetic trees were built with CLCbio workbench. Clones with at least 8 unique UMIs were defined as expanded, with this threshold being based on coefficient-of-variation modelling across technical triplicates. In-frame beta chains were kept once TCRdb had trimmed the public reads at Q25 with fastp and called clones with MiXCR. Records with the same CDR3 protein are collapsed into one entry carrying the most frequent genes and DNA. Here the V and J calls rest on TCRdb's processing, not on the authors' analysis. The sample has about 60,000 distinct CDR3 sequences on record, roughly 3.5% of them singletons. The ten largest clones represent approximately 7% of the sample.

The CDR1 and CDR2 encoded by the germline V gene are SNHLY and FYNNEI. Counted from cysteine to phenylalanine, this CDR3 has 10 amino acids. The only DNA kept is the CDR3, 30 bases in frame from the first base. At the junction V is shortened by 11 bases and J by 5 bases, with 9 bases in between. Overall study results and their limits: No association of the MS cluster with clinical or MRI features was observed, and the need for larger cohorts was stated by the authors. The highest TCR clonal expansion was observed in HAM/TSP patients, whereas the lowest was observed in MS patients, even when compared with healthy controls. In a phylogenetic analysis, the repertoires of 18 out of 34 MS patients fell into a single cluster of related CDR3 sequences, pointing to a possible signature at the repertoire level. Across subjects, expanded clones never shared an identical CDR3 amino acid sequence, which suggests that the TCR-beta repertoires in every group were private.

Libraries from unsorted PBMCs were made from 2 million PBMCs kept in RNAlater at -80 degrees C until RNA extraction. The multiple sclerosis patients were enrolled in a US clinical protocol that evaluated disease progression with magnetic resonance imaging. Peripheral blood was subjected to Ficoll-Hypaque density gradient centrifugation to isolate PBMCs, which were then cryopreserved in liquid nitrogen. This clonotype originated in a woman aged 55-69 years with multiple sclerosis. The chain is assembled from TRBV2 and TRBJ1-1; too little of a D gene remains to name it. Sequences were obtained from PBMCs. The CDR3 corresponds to CALARTEAFF. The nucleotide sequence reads TGTGCCCTGGCCCGGACTGAAGCTTTCTTT. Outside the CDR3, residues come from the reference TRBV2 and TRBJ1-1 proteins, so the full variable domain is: EPEVTQTPSHQVTQMGQEVILRCVPISNHLYFYWYRQILGQKVEFLVSFYNNEISEKSEIFDDQFSVERPDGSNFTLKIRSTKLEDSAMYFCALARTEAFFGQGTRLTVV.